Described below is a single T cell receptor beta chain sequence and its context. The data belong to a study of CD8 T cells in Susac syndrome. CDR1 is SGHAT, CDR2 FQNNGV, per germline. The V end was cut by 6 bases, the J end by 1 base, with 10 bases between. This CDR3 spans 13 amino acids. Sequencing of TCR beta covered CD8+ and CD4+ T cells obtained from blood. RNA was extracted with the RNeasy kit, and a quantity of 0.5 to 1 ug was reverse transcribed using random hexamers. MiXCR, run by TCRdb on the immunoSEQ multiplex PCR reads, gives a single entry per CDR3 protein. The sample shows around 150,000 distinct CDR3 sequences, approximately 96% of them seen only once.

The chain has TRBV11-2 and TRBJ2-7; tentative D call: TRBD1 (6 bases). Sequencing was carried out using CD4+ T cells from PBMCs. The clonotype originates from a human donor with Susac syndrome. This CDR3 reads CASRRTGSYEQYF. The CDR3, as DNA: TGTGCCAGCAGGCGCACAGGGTCCTACGAGCAGTACTTC.